Listed below are T cell receptor beta chains from one sample, sequenced in a study of monozygotic twins with inflammatory bowel disease. TCRdb re-called the 5' RACE reads and catalogs CDR3 proteins one per entry, DNA excluded. This sample's table has a few hundred thousand distinct CDR3 sequences. Sequencing was carried out using blood. The receptors come from a human donor with ulcerative colitis or Crohn's disease, or a healthy co-twin of an affected twin (not recorded which). CDR3s include the opening cysteine and the closing phenylalanine or tryptophan.

V gene	J gene	CDR3 protein
TRBV20-1	TRBJ2-7	CSARAVRESSYEQYF
TRBV12-3/TRBV12-4	TRBJ1-4	CASSSLRVNEKLFF
TRBV5-6	TRBJ1-2	CASSLEKGMEEPYYGYTF
TRBV7-2	TRBJ2-7	CASSLGFGPIEQYF
TRBV12-3/TRBV12-4	TRBJ1-1	CASSFMGAGHGDTEAFF
TRBV27	TRBJ1-5	CASSLGSRGGNQPQHF
TRBV7-8	TRBJ2-6	CASQREWSGANVLTF
TRBV18	TRBJ1-5	CASSPDVNPNQPQHF
TRBV28	TRBJ2-5	CASSSRQGPQETQYF
TRBV12-5	TRBJ2-7	CASGSTRQGDAYEQYF
TRBV27	TRBJ2-7	CASSLAGEIYEQYF
TRBV4-2	TRBJ2-1	CASSQSPGTGKNEQFF
TRBV7-9	TRBJ2-7	CASSSPGQGAYEQYF
TRBV30	TRBJ2-3	CAWTAFDSGSRPRDTQYF
TRBV6-1	TRBJ2-1	CASSQGDRGRKSSYNEQFF
TRBV7-8	TRBJ2-5	CASSLGRGEETQYF
TRBV5-4	TRBJ2-7	CASSLGSTVSYEQYF
TRBV5-1	TRBJ2-4	CASKGGQRDIQYF
TRBV7-6	TRBJ2-7	CASSSYPRGAQTYEQYF
TRBV5-1	TRBJ2-3	CASSLASGAPDTQYF
TRBV4-2	TRBJ2-7	CASSQLQGAGYERYF
TRBV6-5	TRBJ2-7	CASSSGTASSYEQYF
TRBV7-9	TRBJ2-1	CASSLKALSSYEQFF
TRBV7-2	TRBJ1-2	CASSHLREGIYGYTF
TRBV5-1	TRBJ2-7	CASSRPEGAGTYEQYF
TRBV12-3/TRBV12-4	TRBJ2-1	CASSHRQGVPRNEQFF
TRBV12-3/TRBV12-4	TRBJ1-2	CASSLPGEGYGYTF
TRBV5-1	TRBJ1-2	CASSIKAAGGGYTF
TRBV6-2/TRBV6-3	TRBJ2-5	CASSYEGISSQYF
TRBV11-1	TRBJ2-1	CASRGAQGPFYNEQFF
TRBV9	TRBJ2-1	CASSVDWAPEISYNEQFF
TRBV6-1	TRBJ2-1	CASRLSRDRYNEQFF
TRBV5-4	TRBJ2-5	CASSFRLAGMETQYF
TRBV5-1	TRBJ2-1	CASSARTSGRDYNEQFF
TRBV5-1	TRBJ2-4	CASSLDGTRNIQYF
TRBV20-1	TRBJ1-5	CSARAPQGHGSSPQHF